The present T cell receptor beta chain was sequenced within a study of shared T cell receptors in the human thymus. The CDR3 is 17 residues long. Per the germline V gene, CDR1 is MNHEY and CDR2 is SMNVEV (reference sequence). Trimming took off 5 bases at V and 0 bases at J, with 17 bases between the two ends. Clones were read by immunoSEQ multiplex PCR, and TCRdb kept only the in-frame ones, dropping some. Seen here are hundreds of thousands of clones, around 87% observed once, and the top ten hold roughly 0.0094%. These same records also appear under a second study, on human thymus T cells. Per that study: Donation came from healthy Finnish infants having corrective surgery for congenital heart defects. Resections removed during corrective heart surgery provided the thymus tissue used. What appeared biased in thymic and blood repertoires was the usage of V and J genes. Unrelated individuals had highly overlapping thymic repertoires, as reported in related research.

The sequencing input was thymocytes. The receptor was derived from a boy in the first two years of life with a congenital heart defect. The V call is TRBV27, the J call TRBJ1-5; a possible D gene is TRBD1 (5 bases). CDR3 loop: CASSPTGGGISNQPQHF. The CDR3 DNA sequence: TGTGCCAGCAGTCCGACCGGCGGGGGGATTAGCAATCAGCCCCAGCATTTT.